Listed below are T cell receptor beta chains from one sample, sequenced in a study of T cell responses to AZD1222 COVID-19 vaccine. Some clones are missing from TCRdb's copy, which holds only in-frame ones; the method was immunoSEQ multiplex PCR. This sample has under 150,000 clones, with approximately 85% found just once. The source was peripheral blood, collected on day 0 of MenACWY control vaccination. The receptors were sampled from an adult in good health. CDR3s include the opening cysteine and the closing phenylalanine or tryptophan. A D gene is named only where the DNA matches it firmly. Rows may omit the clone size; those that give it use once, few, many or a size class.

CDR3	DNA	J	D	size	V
CASSSAGVPLDEQFF	TGTGCCAGCAGCTCGGCGGGAGTCCCTCTGGATGAGCAGTTCTTC	TRBJ2-1	TRBD2	NA	TRBV5-6
CSVYPQAHNEQFF	TGCAGCGTCTACCCTCAAGCGCACAATGAGCAGTTCTTC	TRBJ2-1	NA	NA	TRBV29-1
CASSLSRVGDDDNEQFF	TGTGCCAGCAGTTTAAGTAGGGTAGGGGATGACGACAATGAGCAGTTCTTC	TRBJ2-1	NA	once	TRBV28
CASSFGLAGFSGANVLTF	TGTGCCAGCAGCTTCGGACTAGCGGGTTTCTCTGGGGCCAACGTCCTGACTTTC	TRBJ2-6	TRBD2	NA	TRBV7-3
CASSYSITSRVGYTF	TGTGCCAGCAGTTACTCGATCACCAGTCGTGTCGGCTACACCTTC	TRBJ1-2	NA	NA	TRBV6-5
CASSRTAGSGNGAGANVLTF	TGTGCCAGCAGTCGGACTGCGGGTAGCGGGAATGGCGCTGGGGCCAACGTCCTGACTTTC	TRBJ2-6	TRBD2	NA	TRBV9
CASQSGRLSFMNTEAFF	TGTGCCAGCCAATCGGGCAGGCTGTCATTCATGAACACTGAAGCTTTCTTT	TRBJ1-1	NA	NA	TRBV28
CASSPSLGTQNGWPLSGNTIYF	TGCGCCAGCAGCCCCTCTCTAGGAACACAAAACGGGTGGCCATTATCTGGAAACACCATATATTTT	TRBJ1-3	NA	few	TRBV4-1
CASSLAMGHQEGYTF	TGTGCCAGCAGCTTAGCGATGGGCCATCAGGAGGGCTACACCTTC	TRBJ1-2	NA	NA	TRBV11-2
CAWSPRLAGGPYEQYF	TGTGCCTGGAGCCCAAGACTAGCGGGAGGACCCTACGAGCAGTACTTC	TRBJ2-7	TRBD2	NA	TRBV30
CASSLDRLNTEAFF	TGCGCCAGCAGCTTGGACAGACTGAACACTGAAGCTTTCTTT	TRBJ1-1	NA	NA	TRBV5-1
CASSISEGRYEKLFF	TGTGCCAGTAGTATTAGCGAGGGGCGATATGAAAAACTGTTTTTT	TRBJ1-4	NA	NA	TRBV19
CASSLLSANYGYTF	TGTGCCAGCAGTTTATTGTCAGCTAACTATGGCTACACCTTC	TRBJ1-2	NA	NA	TRBV28
CSVVFPSPSTDTQYF	TGCAGCGTAGTCTTCCCGTCCCCTAGCACAGATACGCAGTATTTT	TRBJ2-3	NA	NA	TRBV29-1
CASSLGLASDTQYF	TGTGCCAGCTCACTCGGACTAGCGTCAGATACGCAGTATTTT	TRBJ2-3	TRBD2	NA	TRBV18
CARSFIRLAGVYEQFF	TGTGCCAGAAGCTTCATTCGGCTAGCGGGAGTCTATGAGCAGTTCTTC	TRBJ2-1	TRBD2	NA	TRBV5-3
CASSLDYPYEQYF	TGTGCCAGCAGCTTAGATTATCCCTACGAGCAGTACTTC	TRBJ2-7	NA	NA	TRBV13
CAWSLTSGRSTEQFF	TGTGCCTGGAGCTTGACTAGCGGGAGATCAACTGAGCAGTTCTTC	TRBJ2-1	TRBD2	once	TRBV30
CASSYVAGPPSDTQYF	TGTGCCAGCAGTTACGTAGCGGGCCCCCCCTCGGATACGCAGTATTTT	TRBJ2-3	TRBD2	once	TRBV6-5